The rows below give T cell receptor beta chains drawn from one sample of a study of follicular helper T cells after annual influenza vaccination. TCRdb's copy holds only in-frame clones and misses some; the assay was immunoSEQ multiplex PCR. The table includes approximately 10,000 clones, roughly 82% detected once. The sequences come from CXCR5- memory CD4+ T cells sorted from blood, collected 6 weeks after influenza vaccination. The receptors here all came from an adult who received the influenza vaccine. The CDR3 runs from the conserved cysteine through the conserved F or W. D genes are given only for firm matches.

d_gene | j_gene | v_gene | CDR3aa
- | TRBJ2-5 | TRBV7-9 | CASSLGGARAQETQYF
- | TRBJ1-4 | TRBV6-5 | CASSTRGTTNEKLFF
- | TRBJ2-5 | TRBV19 | CASSTTRQETQYF
- | TRBJ1-1 | TRBV10-3 | CAIKEYTEGTEAFF
- | TRBJ1-5 | TRBV7-2 | CASSFAQGLNQPQHF
TRBD1 | TRBJ2-7 | TRBV11-2 | CASSVTGGPYEQYF
TRBD1 | TRBJ1-1 | TRBV19 | CASTLAGVGDRGRLRRNTEAFF
TRBD2 | TRBJ2-7 | TRBV7-6 | CASSRGSSAGAYEQYF
- | TRBJ1-3 | TRBV28 | CASRRGEGNTIYF
- | TRBJ2-2 | TRBV9 | CASSVQAANTGELFF
- | TRBJ2-2 | TRBV30 | CAWRGRGDTGELFF
- | TRBJ1-6 | TRBV6-1 | CASSEGVGRTDNSPLHF
- | TRBJ1-2 | TRBV5-1 | CASSFQDNYGYTF
- | TRBJ2-1 | TRBV4-2 | CASSQDQANEQFF
TRBD2 | TRBJ2-7 | TRBV30 | CAWGTSGSYEQYF
TRBD1 | TRBJ2-3 | TRBV10-3 | CAIRAGGGSDTQYF
- | TRBJ1-5 | TRBV28 | CASSLYLGRGNQPQHF
TRBD2 | TRBJ2-1 | TRBV5-1 | CASNRGSSPYNEQFF
- | TRBJ2-7 | TRBV28 | CASSFPPGLSSYEQYF
- | TRBJ1-5 | TRBV6-5 | CATSGEGRQPQHF
- | TRBJ1-3 | TRBV11-2 | CASSLGGGRNTIYF
TRBD1 | TRBJ1-5 | TRBV7-2 | CASSSGQVLSNQPQHF
TRBD1 | TRBJ2-3 | TRBV4-2 | CASSHLGITPGQGGKGDTQYF
TRBD1 | TRBJ2-3 | TRBV7-2 | CASSLAKMVSGGRATDTQYF
- | TRBJ1-1 | TRBV6-5 | CASSPGAGNTEAFF
- | TRBJ1-1 | TRBV9 | CASSVAVGGGQGPAEAFF
- | TRBJ1-3 | TRBV6-6 | CASTSGNTIYF
TRBD1 | TRBJ2-3 | TRBV19 | CASSMRQGPDTQYF
- | TRBJ2-1 | TRBV7-9 | CASSLGAGGPNEQFF
- | TRBJ1-1 | TRBV20-1 | CSAKGAAEAFF
- | TRBJ1-6 | TRBV2 | CASNFLRGAVYSPLHF
TRBD1 | TRBJ1-6 | TRBV9 | CASSPWTGENSPLHF
- | TRBJ2-3 | TRBV18 | CASSPLGAGFTDTQYF
TRBD1 | TRBJ1-2 | TRBV6-5 | CASSQPTGSGYTF
- | TRBJ2-1 | TRBV11-2 | CASSSPSGTAGHEQFF
- | TRBJ2-7 | TRBV28 | CASSSIAYEQYF